This TCR beta chain came from a study of T-cell reconstitution after alpha-beta-depleted transplantation in children. Library preparation (for TCRbeta) was performed with unique molecular identifiers. Each CDR3 protein gets one entry after TCRdb re-called the PCR reads with MiXCR. The sample includes approximately 590,000 distinct CDR3 sequences, about 10% of them seen just once. V lost 6 bases and J lost 10; bases outside the gene matches: 9. This CDR3 spans 16 amino acids. Per germline, CDR1 MNHEY and CDR2 SVGEGT. In this sample, this clonotype turned up many times. This receptor was identified in a human donor who donated a stem cell graft to a child with acute myeloid leukemia. The chain employs TRBV6-2 or TRBV6-3 and TRBJ2-1; 16 bases agree with TRBD2. This specimen consisted of PBMCs from the stem cell graft donor, obtained from the stem cell graft. The CDR3 DNA reads as TGTGCCAGCAGCCAGGGACTAGCGGGAGGGCCAAGGGAGCAGTTCTTC. Translation gives CASSQGLAGGPREQFF.